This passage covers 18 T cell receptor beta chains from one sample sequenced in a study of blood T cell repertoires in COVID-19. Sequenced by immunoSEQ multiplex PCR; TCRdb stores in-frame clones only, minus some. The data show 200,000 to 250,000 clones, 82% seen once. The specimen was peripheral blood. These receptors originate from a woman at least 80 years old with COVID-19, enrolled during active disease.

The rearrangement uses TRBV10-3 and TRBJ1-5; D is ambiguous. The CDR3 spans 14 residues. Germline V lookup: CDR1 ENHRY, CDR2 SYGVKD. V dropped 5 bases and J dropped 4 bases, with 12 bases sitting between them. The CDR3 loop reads CAISKSSENQPQHF. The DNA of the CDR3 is TGTGCCATCAGTAAAAGTAGCGAGAATCAGCCCCAGCATTTT.

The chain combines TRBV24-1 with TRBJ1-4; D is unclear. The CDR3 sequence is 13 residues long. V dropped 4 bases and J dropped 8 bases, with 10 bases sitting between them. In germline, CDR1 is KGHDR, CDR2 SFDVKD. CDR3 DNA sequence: TGTGCCACCAGTGAAGCCCGAGGAGAAAAACTGTTTTTT. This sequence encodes CATSEARGEKLFF.

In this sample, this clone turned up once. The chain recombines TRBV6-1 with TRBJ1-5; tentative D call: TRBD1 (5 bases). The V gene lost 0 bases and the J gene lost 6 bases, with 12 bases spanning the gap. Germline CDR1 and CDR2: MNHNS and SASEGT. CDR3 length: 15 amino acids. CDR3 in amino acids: CASSEALLGGQPQHF. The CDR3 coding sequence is TGTGCCAGCAGTGAAGCGCTTTTGGGGGGTCAGCCCCAGCATTTT.

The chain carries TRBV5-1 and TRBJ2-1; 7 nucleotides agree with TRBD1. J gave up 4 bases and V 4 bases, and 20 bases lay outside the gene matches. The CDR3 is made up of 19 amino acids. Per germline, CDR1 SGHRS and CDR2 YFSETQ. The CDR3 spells CASSNRDSTRFFAYNEQFF. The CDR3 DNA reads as TGCGCCAGCAGCAATCGGGACAGTACTCGCTTTTTTGCGTACAATGAGCAGTTCTTC.

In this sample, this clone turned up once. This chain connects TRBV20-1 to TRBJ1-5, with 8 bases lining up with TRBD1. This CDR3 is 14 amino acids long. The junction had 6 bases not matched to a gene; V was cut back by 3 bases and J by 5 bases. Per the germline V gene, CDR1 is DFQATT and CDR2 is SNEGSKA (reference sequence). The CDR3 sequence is CSASATGGDQPQHF. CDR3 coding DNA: TGCAGTGCTAGTGCTACAGGGGGAGATCAGCCCCAGCATTTT.

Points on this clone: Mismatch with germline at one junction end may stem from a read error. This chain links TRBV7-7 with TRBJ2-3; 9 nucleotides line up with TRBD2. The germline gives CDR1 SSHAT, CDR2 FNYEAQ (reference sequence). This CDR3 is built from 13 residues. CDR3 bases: TGTGCTAGCAGCGCGGGGGGGGGAGATACGCAGTATTTT. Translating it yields CASSAGGGDTQYF.

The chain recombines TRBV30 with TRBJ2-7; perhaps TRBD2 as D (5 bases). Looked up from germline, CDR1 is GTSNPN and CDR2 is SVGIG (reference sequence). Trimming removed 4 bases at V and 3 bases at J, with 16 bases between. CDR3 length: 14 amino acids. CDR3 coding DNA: TGTGCCTGGACCGTAGGGCGGGCGTTCTACGAGCAGTACTTC. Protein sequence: CAWTVGRAFYEQYF. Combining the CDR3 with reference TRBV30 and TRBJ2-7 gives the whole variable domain SQTIHQWPATLVQPVGSPLSLECTVEGTSNPNLYWYRQAAGRGLQLLFYSVGIGQISSEVPQNLSASRPQDRQFILSSKKLLLSDSGFYLCAWTVGRAFYEQYFGPGTRLTVT.

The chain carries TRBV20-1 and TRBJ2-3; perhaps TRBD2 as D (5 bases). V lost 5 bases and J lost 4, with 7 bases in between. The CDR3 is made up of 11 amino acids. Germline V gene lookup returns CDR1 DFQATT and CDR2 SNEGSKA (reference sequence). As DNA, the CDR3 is TGCAGTGCTTACGGGGCAGATACGCAGTATTTT. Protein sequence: CSAYGADTQYF.

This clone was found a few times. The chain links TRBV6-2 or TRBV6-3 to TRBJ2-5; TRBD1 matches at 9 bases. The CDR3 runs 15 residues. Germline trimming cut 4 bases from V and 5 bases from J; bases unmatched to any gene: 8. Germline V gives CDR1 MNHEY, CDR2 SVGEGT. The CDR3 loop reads CASSSGQGLRETQYF. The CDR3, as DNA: TGTGCCAGCAGTTCGGGACAGGGATTGAGGGAGACCCAGTACTTC.

CDR3 in DNA: TGCAGCGTTGATGCAAGACTATACAATGAGCAGTTCTTC. Its protein product is CSVDARLYNEQFF. The chain joins TRBV29-1 to TRBJ2-1; tentative D call: TRBD2 (5 bases). Looked up from germline, CDR1 is SQVTM and CDR2 is ANQGSEA. Trimming stripped 3 bases from V and 4 bases from J, with 10 bases between. The length of the CDR3 is 13 residues.

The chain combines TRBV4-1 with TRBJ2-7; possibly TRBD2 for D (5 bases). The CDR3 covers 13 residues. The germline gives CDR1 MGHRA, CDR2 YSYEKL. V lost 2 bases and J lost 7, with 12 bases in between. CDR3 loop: CASSQHGMGEQYF. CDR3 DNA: TGCGCCAGCAGCCAACACGGGATGGGGGAGCAGTACTTC.

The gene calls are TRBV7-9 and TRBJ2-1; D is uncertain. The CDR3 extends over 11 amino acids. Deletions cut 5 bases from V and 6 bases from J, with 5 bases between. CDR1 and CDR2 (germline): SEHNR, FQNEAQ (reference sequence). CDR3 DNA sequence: TGTGCCAGCAGCCGGGTCAATGAGCAGTTCTTC. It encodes CASSRVNEQFF.

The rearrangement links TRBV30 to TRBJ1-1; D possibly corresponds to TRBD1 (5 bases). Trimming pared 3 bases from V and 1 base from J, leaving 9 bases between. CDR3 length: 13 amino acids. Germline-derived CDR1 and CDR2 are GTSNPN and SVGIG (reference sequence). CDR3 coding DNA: TGTGCCTGGAGGCCGACAGCGAACACTGAAGCTTTCTTT. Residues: CAWRPTANTEAFF.

CDR3 coding DNA: TGCGCCAGCAGACATAGAACAGTGAACACTGAAGCTTTCTTT. Its translation: CASRHRTVNTEAFF. The chain is built from TRBV4-1 and TRBJ1-1; no firm D call. Germline CDR1 MGHRA, CDR2 YSYEKL. Trimming took off 6 bases at V and 0 bases at J, with 11 bases between the two ends. This CDR3 contains 14 residues.

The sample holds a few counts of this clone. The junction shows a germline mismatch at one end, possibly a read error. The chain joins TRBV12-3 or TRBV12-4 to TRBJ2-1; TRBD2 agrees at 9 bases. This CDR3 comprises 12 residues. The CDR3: CASSETSGHLIF. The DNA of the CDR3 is TGTGCCAGCAGCGAGACTAGCGGACATTTGATCTTC.

The CDR3 coding sequence is TGTGCCAGCAGCTTGGGGGGAGGCTATGGCTACACCTTC. Its protein is CASSLGGGYGYTF. The chain carries TRBV7-9 and TRBJ1-2; tentative D call: TRBD1 (5 bases). The germline CDR1 and CDR2 sequences are SEHNR and FQNEAQ (reference sequence). The CDR3 has 13 residues. Trimming removed 3 bases from V and 4 bases from J, with 9 bases in between.

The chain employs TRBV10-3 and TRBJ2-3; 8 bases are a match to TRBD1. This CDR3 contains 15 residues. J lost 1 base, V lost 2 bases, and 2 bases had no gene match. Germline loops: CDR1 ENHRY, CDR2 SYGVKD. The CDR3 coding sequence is TGTGCCATCAGTGAGACGGACAGGGGCACAGATACGCAGTATTTT. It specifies CAISETDRGTDTQYF.

The CDR3 loop reads CATSDSIGNTIYF. The CDR3, as DNA: TGTGCCACCAGTGATTCCATTGGAAACACCATATATTTT. The rearrangement uses TRBV24-1 and TRBJ1-3; D remains ambiguous. V was cut by 2 bases and J by 3 bases, with 4 bases left in between. Germline CDR1 is KGHDR and CDR2 is SFDVKD. The CDR3 extends over 13 amino acids.